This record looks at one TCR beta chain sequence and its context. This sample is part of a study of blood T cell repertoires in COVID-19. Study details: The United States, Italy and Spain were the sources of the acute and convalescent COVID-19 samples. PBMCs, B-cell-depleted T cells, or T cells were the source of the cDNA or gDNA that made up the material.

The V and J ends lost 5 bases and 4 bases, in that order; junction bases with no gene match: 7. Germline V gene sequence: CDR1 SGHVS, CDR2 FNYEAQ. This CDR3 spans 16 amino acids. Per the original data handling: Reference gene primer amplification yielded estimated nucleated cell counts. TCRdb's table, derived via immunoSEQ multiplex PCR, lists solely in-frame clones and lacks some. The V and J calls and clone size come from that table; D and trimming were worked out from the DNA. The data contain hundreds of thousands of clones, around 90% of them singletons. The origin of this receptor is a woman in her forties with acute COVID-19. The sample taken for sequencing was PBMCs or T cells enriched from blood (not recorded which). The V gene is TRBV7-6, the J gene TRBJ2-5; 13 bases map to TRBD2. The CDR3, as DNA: TGTGCCAGCAGCCAGGGGACTAGCGGGGAGGGAGAGACCCAGTACTTC. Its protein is CASSQGTSGEGETQYF. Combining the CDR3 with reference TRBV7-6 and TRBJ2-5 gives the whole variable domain GAGVSQSPRYKVTKRGQDVALRCDPISGHVSLYWYRQALGQGPEFLTYFNYEAQQDKSGLPNDRFSAERPEGSISTLTIQRTEQRDSAMYRCASSQGTSGEGETQYFGPGTRLLVL.